A selection of T cell receptor beta chains follows, all from one sample in a study of cytomegalovirus exposure and HLA in healthy donors. Sequenced by immunoSEQ multiplex PCR; TCRdb stores in-frame clones only, minus some. Here the sample spans more than 70,000 clones, around three quarters being singletons. Sequencing was carried out using PBMCs. The origin of the receptors is a man aged 35 to 55 in good health and CMV-seronegative. The CDR3 runs from the conserved cysteine through the conserved F or W. The order of the fields is J gene, V gene, clone size, D gene, CDR3 DNA, CDR3 protein. The D gene is left open where the match is weak. Size values are once, few and many counts, or a class for expanded clones, and some rows have none.

TRBJ1-1	TRBV2	NA	NA	TGTGCCAGCATGGACTCTTACGAAGCTTTCTTT	CASMDSYEAFF
TRBJ1-1	TRBV4-3	NA	TRBD1	TGCGCCAGCAGCCGACAGGGGATGAACACTGAAGCTTTCTTT	CASSRQGMNTEAFF
TRBJ2-5	TRBV6-6	once	TRBD2	TGTGCCAGCAGCCGCCTTCTAGCGGGGGGCCGGGAGACCCAGTACTTC	CASSRLLAGGRETQYF
TRBJ2-7	TRBV5-4	NA	NA	TGTGCCAGCAGCGCGCCTAGCGATCCGAGTTACGAGCAGTACTTC	CASSAPSDPSYEQYF
TRBJ2-7	TRBV9	NA	TRBD2	TGTGCCAGCAGCCCCCGGGGCGGGGGGATCTACGAGCAGTACTTC	CASSPRGGGIYEQYF
TRBJ2-1	TRBV5-1	few	TRBD1	TGCGCCAGCTCCGGGACAGGGCAAAACAATGAGCAGTTCTTC	CASSGTGQNNEQFF
TRBJ1-2	TRBV14	NA	NA	TGTGCCAGCAGCCAAGATCCAGGGCTCTATGGCTACACCTTC	CASSQDPGLYGYTF
TRBJ2-7	TRBV10-3	few	NA	TGTGCCATCAGTGCCAACCTCGTAGCGTCCGACGAGCAGTACTTC	CAISANLVASDEQYF
TRBJ2-1	TRBV5-1	NA	NA	TGCGCCAGCAGGCCACACACCGGGACAGAGCAGTTCTTC	CASRPHTGTEQFF
TRBJ2-1	TRBV6-1	few	TRBD2	TGTGCCAGCACCAGACTAGCGGGGGGGCTAATGGCCGAGTTCTTC	CASTRLAGGLMAEFF
TRBJ1-2	TRBV28	NA	NA	TGTGCCAGCAGTTTAGGGCACAGGGCAAGAGGCTACACCTTC	CASSLGHRARGYTF
TRBJ2-3	TRBV27	NA	TRBD2	TGTGCCAGCCGGGGACTAGCGGGGAACGCAGATACGCAGTATTTT	CASRGLAGNADTQYF
TRBJ2-1	TRBV29-1	NA	TRBD2	TGCAGCGTTGGGCCTCGGGGGGTGCCCACCTCCTACAATGAGCAGTTCTTC	CSVGPRGVPTSYNEQFF